The 21 T cell receptor beta chains below come from one sample, sequenced in a study of patients and donors after allogeneic stem cell transplantation (dated by TCRdb to the early 2020s). The library relied on RT-PCR. The sample was run on a NextSeq 550. TCRdb reanalyzed the raw reads on its own, using fastp at Q25 for trimming and MiXCR for clone calling, and kept in-frame beta chains. Every CDR3 protein is listed once, alongside the most common genes and DNA of its rows. A total of about 960,000 distinct CDR3 sequences appear in this sample, approximately 18% of them only once. The ten largest clones capture under 6.5% of the sample. The sample consisted of blood, either unsorted or a sorted T cell fraction (not recorded which). The receptors were gathered from a human donor who was either an allogeneic HSCT recipient or a stem cell or donor lymphocyte infusion donor (not recorded which). It is not recorded whose cells these are; they may come from a transplant donor.

V is TRBV7-2 and J is TRBJ2-7, with 7 positions matching TRBD2. Germline CDR1 is SGHTA and CDR2 is FQGNSA. The CDR3 has 15 amino acids. The J segment lost 6 bases and the V segment lost 1 base, leaving 9 bases of the junction unmatched. The CDR3 reads CASSLGGTILFEQYF. CDR3 DNA: TGTGCCAGCAGCTTAGGGGGGACTATTCTTTTCGAGCAGTACTTC.

The chain has TRBV21-1 and TRBJ1-5; TRBD1, as called in the table, went unchecked against the DNA. TRBV21-1 is designated a pseudogene. This CDR3 region has 17 residues. CDR3 bases: TGTGCCAGCAGCAAAGGGGGGACAGGGGTGAGCAATCAGCCCCAGCATTTT. It encodes CASSKGGTGVSNQPQHF.

This clonotype has more than one count but fewer than ten. The chain carries TRBV27 and TRBJ1-2; 9 bases are a match to TRBD1. CDR1 and CDR2 from the germline V gene are MNHEY and SMNVEV (reference sequence). The CDR3 is made up of 15 amino acids. The V and J ends lost 4 bases and 4 bases, in that order; junction bases with no gene match: 7. The CDR3 here is CASSSGTGTSYGYTF. CDR3 coding DNA: TGTGCCAGCAGTTCCGGGACAGGGACCTCCTATGGCTACACCTTC.

The chain employs TRBV4-2 and TRBJ2-4; the match to TRBD2 covers 8 bases. With V trimmed by 4 bases and J by 1 base, 9 bases remained unmatched. The CDR3 sequence is 17 residues long. CDR1 is LGHNA and CDR2 is YNFKEQ in the germline V gene. CDR3 DNA: TGTGCCAGCAGCCCCGATGCGGGGGGAAGGGCCAAAAACATTCAGTACTTC. It is translated as CASSPDAGGRAKNIQYF.

Ten or more counts support this clonotype. The chain has TRBV6-2 or TRBV6-3 and TRBJ1-3; D uncertain. Germline CDR1 MNHEY, CDR2 SVGEGT. With 10 bases removed from V and 8 bases from J, the gap between germline ends came to 12 bases. There are 11 residues in the CDR3. Here the CDR3 reads CATRRRDTIYF. For the CDR3, the DNA is TGTGCCACCCGGAGGAGGGACACCATATATTTT.

In this sample, this clonotype turned up a few times. J is TRBJ1-5 and V is TRBV5-1; no reliable D call. Germline assignment: CDR1 SGHRS and CDR2 YFSETQ. The CDR3 loop spans 13 amino acids. Trimming took off 3 bases at V and 6 bases at J, with 10 bases between the two ends. The CDR3 DNA follows: TGCGCCAGCAGCTCGTATGTTGGTCAGCCCCAGCATTTT. It yields the protein CASSSYVGQPQHF.

This clonotype was seen a few times. The gene calls are TRBV7-2 and TRBJ2-1; 7 bases are a match to TRBD2. Losses at the gene ends were 4 bases for V and 7 bases for J; bases not matched to a gene: 10. Germline V gives CDR1 SGHTA, CDR2 FQGNSA. The CDR3 runs to 15 residues. The CDR3 DNA is TGTGCCAGCAGCTCCCCGCCGGGGAGGGGAAATGAGCAGTTCTTC. This codes for CASSSPPGRGNEQFF.

In this sample, this clonotype turned up many times. This chain connects TRBV24-1 to TRBJ2-7, with D possibly TRBD2 on 5 matching bases. The V gene lost 4 bases and the J gene lost 6 bases, with 12 bases spanning the gap. The CDR3 is 13 amino acids. From germline, CDR1 is KGHDR and CDR2 SFDVKD. CDR3 coding DNA: TGTGCCACCAGTGAACAAGACCGGGGCGAGCAGTACTTC. The encoded protein is CATSEQDRGEQYF.

The V gene is TRBV24-1, the J gene TRBJ2-1; the match to TRBD1 covers 10 bases. This CDR3 has 15 residues. CDR1 and CDR2 (germline): KGHDR, SFDVKD. V trimming: 6 bases; J trimming: 7 bases; junction bases outside the gene matches: 8. This CDR3 is CATSWDRGMGNEQFF. DNA of the CDR3: TGTGCCACCAGTTGGGACAGGGGTATGGGGAATGAGCAGTTCTTC.

The chain has TRBV12-3 or TRBV12-4 and TRBJ2-1; 10 bases are shared with TRBD1. Trimming at V came to 5 bases and at J to 6 bases, leaving 10 bases not matched to a gene. The CDR3 covers 16 residues. The CDR3 sequence: CASSPGTGAHPNEQFF. In DNA, the CDR3 is TGTGCCAGCAGTCCCGGGACAGGGGCCCACCCCAATGAGCAGTTCTTC.

The rearrangement uses TRBV7-2 and TRBJ2-7; TRBD2 matches 14 bases. Looked up from germline, CDR1 is SGHTA and CDR2 is FQGNSA. V was pared by 5 bases and J by 4 bases, with 7 bases of the junction left unmatched. CDR3 length equals 16 residues. CDR3 region: CASSPGTSGSVYEQYF. CDR3 coding DNA: TGTGCCAGCAGCCCTGGGACTAGCGGGAGCGTATACGAGCAGTACTTC. Filled out from reference TRBV7-2 and TRBJ2-7, the complete variable domain reads GAGVSQSPSNKVTEKGKDVELRCDPISGHTALYWYRQSLGQGLEFLIYFQGNSAPDKSGLPSDRFSAERTGGSVSTLTIQRTQQEDSAVYLCASSPGTSGSVYEQYFGPGTRLTVT.

This clonotype has more than one count but fewer than ten. The chain has TRBV7-9 and TRBJ2-1; no clear D gene. Germline lookup yields CDR1 SEHNR and CDR2 FQNEAQ (reference sequence). Trimming stripped 2 bases from V and 13 bases from J, with 6 bases between. CDR3 size: 10 residues. CDR3 region: CASSLTRQFF. CDR3 DNA: TGTGCCAGCAGCTTAACCCGACAGTTCTTC.

This clonotype appeared a few times. This sequence joins TRBV5-1 and TRBJ2-1; D not resolved. CDR3 length equals 15 residues. Germline V gives CDR1 SGHRS, CDR2 YFSETQ. V was shortened by 0 bases and J by 4 bases, with 11 bases between the two germline ends. This CDR3 reads CASSLESTPYNEQFF. CDR3 DNA: TGCGCCAGCAGCTTGGAATCCACGCCATACAATGAGCAGTTCTTC.

The gene calls are TRBV7-3 and TRBJ2-1, with TRBD2 identical over 7 bases. Germline-derived CDR1 and CDR2 are SGHTA and FQGTGA. V lost 2 bases and J lost 4; bases outside the gene matches: 8. This CDR3 region has 16 residues. Here the CDR3 DNA reads TGTGCCAGCAGCTTACGTGGCGGGAGAGTTTACAATGAGCAGTTCTTC. Translated: CASSLRGGRVYNEQFF.

The chain joins TRBV9 to TRBJ2-2, with 7 bases aligning to TRBD1. The V and J ends lost 4 bases and 4 bases, in that order; junction bases with no gene match: 7. The CDR3 covers 15 residues. The germline V gene encodes CDR1 SGDLS and CDR2 YYNGEE. The CDR3 DNA sequence: TGTGCCAGCAGCTCCCGGGACAGACCCACCGGGGAGCTGTTTTTT. Its translation: CASSSRDRPTGELFF.

The chain has TRBV7-9 and TRBJ2-7; TRBD1 agrees at 7 bases. The V gene end was trimmed by 5 bases and the J gene end by 7 bases; junction bases not matched to a gene: 14. Per germline, CDR1 SEHNR and CDR2 FQNEAQ (reference sequence). The CDR3 sequence is 15 residues long. The CDR3 is CASSPTGTAAVEQYF. In nucleotides, the CDR3 is TGTGCCAGCAGCCCCACCGGGACAGCCGCTGTGGAGCAGTACTTC.

This clonotype has only a few counts. The chain carries TRBV12-3 or TRBV12-4 and TRBJ2-7; TRBD1 or TRBD2 may be the D gene (6 bases each). The CDR3 spans 14 residues. The V end lost 5 bases, the J end lost 6 bases, and 17 bases lay between the germline ends. CDR3 nucleotide sequence: TGTGCCAGCAGTCCGATTTCGGGGGCTGCCGAGCAGTACTTC. Amino acids: CASSPISGAAEQYF.

The chain employs TRBV5-5 and TRBJ1-1; 8 positions match TRBD1. CDR3 length: 16 amino acids. V lost 0 bases and J lost 4; bases outside the gene matches: 8. Germline loops: CDR1 SGHKS, CDR2 YYEKEE (reference sequence). In DNA form, the CDR3 reads TGTGCCAGCAGCTTGGGTCCAGGGGGCGCCGGCACTGAAGCTTTCTTT. It yields the protein CASSLGPGGAGTEAFF.

This clonotype came up many times. V and J are TRBV7-7 and TRBJ2-3; D remains ambiguous. Germline V lookup: CDR1 SSHAT, CDR2 FNYEAQ (reference sequence). The CDR3 is 13 amino acids. V was pared by 1 base and J by 0 bases, with 2 bases between. CDR3 DNA: TGTGCCAGCAGCTTAGAAAGCACAGATACGCAGTATTTT. This translates into CASSLESTDTQYF.

This clonotype has more than one count but fewer than ten. This chain joins TRBV18 and TRBJ1-2, with TRBD1 matching over 8 bases. Trimming removed 4 bases from V and 6 bases from J; junction bases left unmatched: 13. This CDR3 comprises 16 residues. Germline V gene data show CDR1 as KGHSH and CDR2 as LQKENI. The CDR3 coding sequence is TGTGCCAGCTCACGTGGGACTGGACAGGGCGGAAATGGCTACACCTTC. Amino acids: CASSRGTGQGGNGYTF.

This clonotype was seen only a few times. CDR3 amino acids: CASSPDRGDTQYF. The DNA of the CDR3 is TGTGCCAGCAGTCCCGACAGGGGAGATACGCAGTATTTT. The genes are TRBV6-4 and TRBJ2-3; 8 nucleotides agree with TRBD1. This CDR3 is 13 amino acids long. CDR1 is MRHNA and CDR2 is SNTAGT in the germline V gene. V was pared by 5 bases and J by 5 bases, with 3 bases of the junction left unmatched.